These 19 T cell receptor beta chains were all obtained from the same sample, sequenced in a study of T cells in women clearing cervical HPV infection. The table came from immunoSEQ multiplex PCR; TCRdb's copy has only in-frame clones and leaves some out. The sample's table shows tens of thousands of clones. Material for sequencing was blood buffy coat. The receptors originated from a woman aged 18 to 69 with a cervical HPV16 infection that either progressed to CIN3+ or cleared (not recorded which).

As regards this clone: Sequencing ends 3 residues short of the CDR3 end; the germline J gene provides the rest. The rearrangement joins TRBV19 to TRBJ2-4; 7 bases line up with TRBD1. V lost 5 bases to trimming and J lost 7 bases; unmatched junction nucleotides: 2. This CDR3 contains 12 residues. Germline V gene lookup returns CDR1 LNHDA and CDR2 SQIVND (reference sequence). The sequenced CDR3 bases are TGTGCCAGTAGTGTACAGGGGAACATT. Translation: CASSVQGNI. The complete CDR3 reads CASSVQGNIQYF.

Comments on this clone: The missing CDR3 end, 3 residues past where the read stops, is filled in from the germline J gene. The gene calls are TRBV5-1 and TRBJ2-5; D possibly corresponds to TRBD2 (6 bases). The CDR3 runs to 14 residues. V dropped 1 base and J dropped 5 bases, with 12 bases sitting between them. CDR1 and CDR2 from the germline V gene are SGHRS and YFSETQ. The CDR3 loop reads CASSLTGAGETQYF. Incomplete CDR3 DNA: TGCGCCAGCAGCTTGACAGGCGCGGGGGAGACC.

In the case of this clone: With the read ending 3 residues before the CDR3 end, the germline J gene is used to fill in that end. The genes are TRBV7-7 and TRBJ2-1; 9 nucleotides agree with TRBD2. V dropped 3 bases and J dropped 4; count of bases not matched to a gene: 13. CDR3 length equals 18 residues. Looked up from germline, CDR1 is SSHAT and CDR2 is FNYEAQ (reference sequence). This CDR3 reads CASSFISGSPARYNEQFF. Partial CDR3 DNA: TGTGCCAGCAGCTTTATTAGCGGGAGCCCCGCACGGTACAATGAG.

Of note for this clone: From the germline J gene comes the end of the CDR3, since the read stops 3 residues before it. The chain combines TRBV7-9 with TRBJ2-7; the match to TRBD2 covers 7 bases. Germline-derived CDR1 and CDR2 are SEHNR and FQNEAQ (reference sequence). V shed 2 bases, J shed 3 bases, and the junction held 4 bases outside the gene matches. The CDR3 covers 14 residues. The CDR3: CASSLWGGFYEQYF. Incomplete CDR3 DNA: TGTGCCAGCAGCTTATGGGGGGGTTTCTACGAG. Variable domain in full (rest from reference TRBV7-9 and TRBJ2-7): DTGVSQNPRHKITKRGQNVTFRCDPISEHNRLYWYRQTLGQGPEFLTYFQNEAQLEKSRLLSDRFSAERPKGSFSTLEIQRTEQGDSAMYLCASSLWGGFYEQYFGPGTRLTVT.

Incomplete CDR3 DNA: TGTGCCCTCAGTAATTCACCG. Its translation: CALSNSP. The entire CDR3 sequence reads CALSNSPLFF. The chain employs TRBV30 and TRBJ2-2; D is unresolved. The read ends 3 residues early relative to the CDR3; the germline J gene fills the gap. Germline lookup yields CDR1 GTSNPN and CDR2 SVGIG (reference sequence). CDR3 length equals 10 residues.

On this clone itself: The read finishes 3 residues shy of the CDR3 end, and the germline J gene is used to complete it. The rearrangement uses TRBV7-6 and TRBJ2-2; no clear D gene. The CDR3 contains 14 residues. The V end lost 0 bases, the J end lost 7 bases, and 9 bases lay between the germline ends. Per germline, CDR1 SGHVS and CDR2 FNYEAQ. The CDR3 spells CASSLALNYGELFF. The sequenced part of the CDR3 DNA is TGTGCCAGCAGCTTAGCCCTAAACTACGGGGAG.

On this clone: The read comes to an end 3 residues before the CDR3 does, leaving the germline J gene to fill in the end. This chain links TRBV11-2 with TRBJ2-7; no reliable D call. The CDR3 has 13 amino acids. Germline CDR1 SGHAT, CDR2 FQNNGV. V was clipped by 5 bases and J by 1 base, with 9 bases between them. Partial CDR3 DNA: TGTGCCAGCAGCCCCCTTTTGTCCTACGAG. Protein: CASSPLLSYE. In full, the CDR3 reads CASSPLLSYEQYF.

Remarks on this clone: The CDR3 end is not reached by the read, which stops 3 residues before it; the germline J gene fills it in. The rearrangement links TRBV19 to TRBJ1-4, with a weak D call TRBD1 (6 bases). Trimming pared 5 bases from V and 8 bases from J, leaving 15 bases between. Looked up from germline, CDR1 is LNHDA and CDR2 is SQIVND (reference sequence). There are 14 residues in the CDR3. The CDR3 spells CASSDRPSREKLFF. The sequenced part of the CDR3 DNA is TGTGCCAGTAGTGACAGGCCCTCTAGGGAAAAA.

Worth noting for this clone: The missing CDR3 end, 3 residues past where the read stops, is filled in from the germline J gene. This chain links TRBV29-1 with TRBJ2-1; TRBD2 matches at 9 bases. This CDR3 comprises 15 residues. From germline, CDR1 is SQVTM and CDR2 ANQGSEA. V shed 7 bases and J 0 bases; nucleotides not matched to a gene: 7. CDR3 DNA, as far as it was read: TGCAGCGCCGAGGGGCGGGGGGGCTCCTACAATGAG. Amino acid sequence: CSAEGRGGSYNE. The CDR3 in full is CSAEGRGGSYNEQFF.

A word on this clone: The CDR3 goes on 3 residues after the read ends, and that part is filled in from the germline J gene. This same CDR3 is encoded by further DNA sequences in the sample. This chain connects TRBV18 to TRBJ2-2, with a possible D match to TRBD1 (5 bases). The CDR3 is 15 amino acids. V shed 2 bases and J shed 2 bases, with 9 bases lying between them. CDR1 and CDR2 (germline): KGHSH, LQKENI. CDR3 amino acids: CASSPGQANTGELFF. The sequenced part of the CDR3 DNA is TGTGCCAGCTCACCAGGACAAGCTAACACCGGGGAG.

Regarding this clone: From the germline J gene comes the end of the CDR3, since the read stops 3 residues before it. The V call is TRBV5-4, the J call TRBJ2-3, with TRBD2 identical over 9 bases. The CDR3 has 16 residues. Per germline, CDR1 SGHNT and CDR2 YYREEE (reference sequence). This chain's CDR3 is CASSLEGSGGYSSQYF. The covered CDR3 bases are TGTGCCAGCAGCTTGGAAGGTAGCGGGGGATACAGTTCG.

A remark on this clone: The sequence runs out 3 residues before the end of the CDR3; the remainder is reconstructed from the germline J gene. The J gene is TRBJ2-7, the V gene TRBV2, with 8 nucleotides matching TRBD1. This CDR3 is built from 12 residues. J was trimmed by 6 bases and V by 6 bases; bases with no gene match: 4. CDR1 is SNHLY, CDR2 FYNNEI, per germline. The CDR3 here is CASRTGGREQYF. The DNA read from the CDR3 is TGTGCCAGCAGAACAGGGGGTCGCGAG.

A note on this clone: The CDR3 end lies 3 residues beyond the end of the read and is filled in from the germline J gene. The rearrangement uses TRBV19 and TRBJ2-2; TRBD2 aligns across 14 bases. CDR1 and CDR2 (germline): LNHDA, SQIVND (reference sequence). The length of the CDR3 is 18 residues. With 9 bases clipped from V and 3 bases from J, the junction kept 12 bases outside the gene matches. The CDR3 bases that were read are TGTGCCAGGGCTCCGGGACTAGCGGGAGAAAACGACACCGGGGAG. This encodes CARAPGLAGENDTGE. The whole CDR3 is CARAPGLAGENDTGELFF.

As to this clone: The read ends 3 residues early relative to the CDR3; the germline J gene fills the gap. V is TRBV30 and J is TRBJ2-7; 8 nucleotides align to TRBD1. Losses at the gene ends were 3 bases for V and 4 bases for J; bases not matched to a gene: 14. The CDR3 contains 16 residues. Germline V lookup: CDR1 GTSNPN, CDR2 SVGIG (reference sequence). The part of the CDR3 DNA that was read is TGTGCCTGGAGAAAAAAGGGCAGGGGGCAACGATACGAG. Translated: CAWRKKGRGQRYE. The CDR3 reads in full as CAWRKKGRGQRYEQYF.

The sequenced CDR3 bases are TGTGCCAGCAGCAGAGCCGGGGGGGCTGAGACC. Encoded protein: CASSRAGGAET. The whole CDR3 sequence is CASSRAGGAETQYF. The rearrangement joins TRBV7-9 to TRBJ2-5; 8 bases map to TRBD2. The read finishes 3 residues shy of the CDR3 end, and the germline J gene is used to complete it. V was clipped by 5 bases and J by 5 bases; unmatched bases: 7. The germline V gene has CDR1 SEHNR and CDR2 FQNEAQ (reference sequence). There are 14 residues in the CDR3. The full variable domain, in which reference TRBV7-9 and TRBJ2-5 provide the parts outside the CDR3, is DTGVSQNPRHKITKRGQNVTFRCDPISEHNRLYWYRQTLGQGPEFLTYFQNEAQLEKSRLLSDRFSAERPKGSFSTLEIQRTEQGDSAMYLCASSRAGGAETQYFGPGTRLLVL.

About this clone itself: The CDR3 is cut off 3 residues early in the read; its end comes from the germline J gene. This rearrangement joins TRBV7-8 to TRBJ2-7, with 10 bases identical to TRBD1. V lost 3 bases and J lost 2; bases outside the gene matches: 1. Germline assignment: CDR1 SGHVS and CDR2 FQNEAQ. The CDR3 runs to 14 residues. The CDR3 DNA, read in part, is TGTGCCAGCAGCTTTGGGACAGGGGCCTACGAG. Protein sequence: CASSFGTGAYE. The entire CDR3 protein reads CASSFGTGAYEQYF.

Notes on this clone: The read is 3 residues too short to cover the CDR3 end, so that end is filled in from the germline J gene. This rearrangement joins TRBV5-1 to TRBJ2-2, with a weak D call TRBD2 (5 bases). V shed 1 base and J shed 8 bases, with 9 bases lying between them. This CDR3 has 13 amino acids. From germline, CDR1 is SGHRS and CDR2 YFSETQ. The DNA read from the CDR3 is TGCGCCAGCAGCTTGCGGGGAGAGGGGGAG. Protein sequence: CASSLRGEGE. The full CDR3 is CASSLRGEGELFF.

Notes on this clone: The read falls 3 residues short of the CDR3 end, and the missing part is taken from the germline J gene. This chain joins TRBV19 and TRBJ1-2, with 8 bases identical to TRBD1. This CDR3 contains 14 residues. CDR1 and CDR2 (germline): LNHDA, SQIVND (reference sequence). Partial CDR3 DNA: TGTGCCAGTAGTAAGCCGCAGGGGGCCGGAGGC. Protein sequence: CASSKPQGAGG. The full CDR3 protein reads CASSKPQGAGGYTF.

About this clone itself: The read ends 3 residues early relative to the CDR3; the germline J gene fills the gap. This chain uses TRBV7-9 with TRBJ2-1; D may be TRBD2 (6 bases). With 5 bases removed from V and 6 bases from J, the gap between germline ends came to 17 bases. CDR1 and CDR2 from the germline V gene are SEHNR and FQNEAQ (reference sequence). The CDR3 contains 15 residues. The covered CDR3 bases are TGTGCCAGCAGCCTTGGACCAGGGAGGTCCAATGAG. Translated, it gives CASSLGPGRSNE. The whole CDR3 protein reads CASSLGPGRSNEQFF.